This T cell receptor (beta chain) was found in a study of cytomegalovirus exposure and HLA in healthy donors. Study results and limitations: Productive rates of about 90% or about 30% were seen for most TCR beta V segments in an earlier analysis. In a later analysis, common viral pathogens appeared linked to several of the most significant clusters. Specificity for CMV antigens was confirmed in vitro for three of the CMV-associated chains. The majority of TCR sequences were rare, yet some public TCRs appeared in many donors.

A single count supports this clone. Its antigen remains unknown. The PCR employed 60 Vbeta primers together with 13 Jbeta primers. The assay was immunoSEQ multiplex PCR, and TCRdb's table has in-frame clones only and misses some. Here the sample spans roughly 81,000 clones, around four fifths being singletons. CDR1 is WSHSY, CDR2 SAAADI, per germline. The CDR3 is made up of 14 amino acids. Germline trimming cut 7 bases from V and 10 bases from J; bases unmatched to any gene: 7. The sequenced sample consisted of PBMCs. The genes are TRBV10-2 and TRBJ1-6; 10 bases are a match to TRBD1. The receptor comes from a boy aged 5-17 years in good health and CMV-seronegative. CDR3 sequence reads: CASNLTGGKSPLHF. CDR3 sequence (DNA): TGCGCCAGCAATCTGACAGGGGGCAAATCACCCCTCCACTTT.